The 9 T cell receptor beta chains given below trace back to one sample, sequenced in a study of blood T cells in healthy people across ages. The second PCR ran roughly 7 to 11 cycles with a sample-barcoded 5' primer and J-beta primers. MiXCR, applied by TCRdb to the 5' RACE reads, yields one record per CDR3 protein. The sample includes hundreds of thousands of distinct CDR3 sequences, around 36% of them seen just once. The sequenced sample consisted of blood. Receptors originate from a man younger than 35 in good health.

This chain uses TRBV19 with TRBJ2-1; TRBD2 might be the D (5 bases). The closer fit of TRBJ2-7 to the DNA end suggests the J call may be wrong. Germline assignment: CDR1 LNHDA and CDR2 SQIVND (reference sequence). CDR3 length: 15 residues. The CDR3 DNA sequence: TGTGCCAGTAGCCCCCCCGGAGGCCCTAACAATGAGCAGTACTTC. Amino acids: CASSPPGGPNNEQYF.

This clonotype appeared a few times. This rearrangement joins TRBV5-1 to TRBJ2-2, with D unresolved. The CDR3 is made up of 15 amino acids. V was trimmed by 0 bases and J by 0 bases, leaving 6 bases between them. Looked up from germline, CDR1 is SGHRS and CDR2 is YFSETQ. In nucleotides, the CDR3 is TGCGCCAGCAGCTTGGTTTCCGCGAACACCGGGGAGCTGTTTTTT. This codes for CASSLVSANTGELFF.

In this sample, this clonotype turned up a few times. The CDR3 nucleotides read TGTGCCAGCAGCCCCTGGATGAGGGAAATAGATACGCAGTATTTT. The encoded protein is CASSPWMREIDTQYF. The rearrangement links TRBV7-2 to TRBJ2-3, with D perhaps matching TRBD2 (5 bases). Per the germline V gene, CDR1 is SGHTA and CDR2 is FQGNSA. Deletions cut 5 bases from V and 5 bases from J, with 17 bases between. The CDR3 is made up of 15 amino acids.

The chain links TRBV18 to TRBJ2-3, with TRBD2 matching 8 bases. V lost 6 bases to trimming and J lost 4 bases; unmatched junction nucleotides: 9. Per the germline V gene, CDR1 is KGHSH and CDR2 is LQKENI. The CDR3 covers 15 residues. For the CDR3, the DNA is TGTGCCAGCTCTTCACGGGGGGGCAGCGCAGATACGCAGTATTTT. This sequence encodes CASSSRGGSADTQYF.

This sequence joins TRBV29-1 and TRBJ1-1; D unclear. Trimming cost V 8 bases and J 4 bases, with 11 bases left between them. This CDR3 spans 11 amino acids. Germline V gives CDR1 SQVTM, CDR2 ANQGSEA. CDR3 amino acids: CSFLVITEAFF. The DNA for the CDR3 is TGCAGCTTTCTTGTTATCACTGAAGCTTTCTTT.

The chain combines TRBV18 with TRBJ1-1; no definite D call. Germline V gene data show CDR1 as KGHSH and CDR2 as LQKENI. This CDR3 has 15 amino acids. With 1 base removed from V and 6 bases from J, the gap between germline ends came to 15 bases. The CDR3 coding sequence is TGTGCCAGCTCACCACTGCCAGACGAGGTCTCTGAAGCTTTCTTT. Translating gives CASSPLPDEVSEAFF.

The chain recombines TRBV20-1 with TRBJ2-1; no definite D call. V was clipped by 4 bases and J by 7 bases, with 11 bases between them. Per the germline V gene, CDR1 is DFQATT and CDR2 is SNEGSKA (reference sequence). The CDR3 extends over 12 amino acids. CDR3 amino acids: CSANPGWNEQFF. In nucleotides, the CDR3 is TGCAGTGCTAATCCAGGCTGGAATGAGCAGTTCTTC.

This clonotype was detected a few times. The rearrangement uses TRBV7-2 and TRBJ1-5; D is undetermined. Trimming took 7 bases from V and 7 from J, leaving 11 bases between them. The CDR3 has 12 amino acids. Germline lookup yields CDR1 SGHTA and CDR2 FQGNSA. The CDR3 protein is CASNFMGQPQHF. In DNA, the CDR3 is TGTGCCAGCAACTTCATGGGGCAGCCCCAGCATTTT.

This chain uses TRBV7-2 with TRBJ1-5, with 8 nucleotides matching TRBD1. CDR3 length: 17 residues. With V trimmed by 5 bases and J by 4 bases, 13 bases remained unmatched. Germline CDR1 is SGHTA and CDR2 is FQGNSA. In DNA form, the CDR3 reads TGTGCCAGCAGCCCGGTGGGAGGACAGGGCCTGAATCAGCCCCAGCATTTT. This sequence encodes CASSPVGGQGLNQPQHF.